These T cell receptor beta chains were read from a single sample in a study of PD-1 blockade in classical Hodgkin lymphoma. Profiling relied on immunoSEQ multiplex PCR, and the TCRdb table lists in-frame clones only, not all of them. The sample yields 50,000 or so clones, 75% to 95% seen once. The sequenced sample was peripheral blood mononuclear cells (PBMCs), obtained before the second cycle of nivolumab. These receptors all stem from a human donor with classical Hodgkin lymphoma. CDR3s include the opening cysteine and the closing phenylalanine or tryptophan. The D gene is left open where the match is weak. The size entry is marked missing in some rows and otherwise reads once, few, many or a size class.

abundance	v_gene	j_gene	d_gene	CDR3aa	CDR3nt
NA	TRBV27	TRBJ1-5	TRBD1	CASRPTGGSDQPQHF	TGTGCCAGCAGACCTACAGGGGGCTCGGATCAGCCCCAGCATTTT
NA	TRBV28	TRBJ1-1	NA	CASRPGGLDTEAFF	TGTGCCAGCAGGCCCGGGGGTTTGGACACTGAAGCTTTCTTT
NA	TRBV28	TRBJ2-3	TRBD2	CASSLSGAGGFYTQYF	TGTGCCAGCAGTTTATCGGGAGCGGGAGGGTTTTATACGCAGTATTTT
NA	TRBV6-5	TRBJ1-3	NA	CASSYFYSREGNTIYF	TGTGCCAGCAGTTACTTCTATTCGCGGGAGGGAAACACCATATATTTT
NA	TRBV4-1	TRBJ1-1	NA	CASSQAGKARVTEAFF	TGCGCCAGCAGCCAAGCGGGGAAGGCGCGGGTCACTGAAGCTTTCTTT
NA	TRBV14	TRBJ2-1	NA	CASSPTKYNEQFF	TGTGCCAGCTCCCCAACTAAATACAATGAGCAGTTCTTC
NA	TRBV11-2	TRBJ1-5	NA	CASSFRGGQPQHF	TGTGCCAGCAGCTTTAGAGGGGGTCAGCCCCAGCATTTT
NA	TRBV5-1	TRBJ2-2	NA	CASSLFSQLNTGELFF	TGCGCCAGCAGCTTGTTTTCCCAACTGAACACCGGGGAGCTGTTTTTT
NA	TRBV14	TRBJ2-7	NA	CASSQDYSYYEQYF	TGTGCCAGCAGCCAAGATTACAGTTACTACGAGCAGTACTTC
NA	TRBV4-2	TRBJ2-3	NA	CASSQGWSGEVTDTQYF	TGTGCCAGCAGCCAAGGGTGGTCGGGAGAAGTCACAGATACGCAGTATTTT
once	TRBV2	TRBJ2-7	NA	CATLAGGYEQYF	TGTGCCACCTTAGCAGGAGGCTACGAGCAGTACTTC
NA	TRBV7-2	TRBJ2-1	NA	CASSPSYPEQFF	TGTGCCAGCAGCCCCTCGTACCCGGAGCAGTTCTTC
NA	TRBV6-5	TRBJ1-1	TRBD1	CASSLTDRGNTEAFF	TGTGCCAGCAGTTTGACGGACAGGGGTAACACTGAAGCTTTCTTT
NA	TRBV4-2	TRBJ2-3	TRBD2	CASSHYWTSGREDTQYF	TGTGCCAGCAGCCATTATTGGACTAGCGGGAGGGAAGATACGCAGTATTTT
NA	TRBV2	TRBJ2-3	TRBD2	CASSGPTSGGDTQYF	TGTGCCAGCAGTGGGCCTACTAGCGGGGGGGATACGCAGTATTTT
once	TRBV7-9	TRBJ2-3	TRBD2	CASSPKLAGADTQYF	TGTGCCAGCAGCCCTAAACTAGCGGGGGCCGATACGCAGTATTTT
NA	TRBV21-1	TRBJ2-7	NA	CASRPPRWGRNEQYF	TGTGCCAGCAGACCTCCTAGGTGGGGGAGGAACGAGCAGTACTTC
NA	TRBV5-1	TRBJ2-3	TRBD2	CASSLPGLAGTDTQYF	TGCGCCAGCAGCCTTCCGGGACTAGCGGGCACAGATACGCAGTATTTT
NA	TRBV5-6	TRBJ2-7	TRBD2	CASSLSLAGLEAYEQYF	TGTGCCAGCAGCTTGTCACTAGCGGGATTAGAAGCCTACGAGCAGTACTTC
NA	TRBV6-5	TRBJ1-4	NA	CASSPGREKLFF	TGTGCCAGCAGTCCAGGTCGAGAAAAACTGTTTTTT
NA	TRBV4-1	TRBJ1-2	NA	CASSQDSGLGNGYTF	TGCGCCAGCAGCCAAGATTCCGGATTGGGGAATGGCTACACCTTC
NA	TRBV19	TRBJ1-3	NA	CASSGIRASNGNTIYF	TGTGCCAGTAGCGGGATACGGGCGTCTAATGGAAACACCATATATTTT
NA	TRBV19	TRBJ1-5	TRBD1	CATNPGQGEYAQHF	TGTGCCACCAATCCGGGACAGGGGGAGTACGCCCAGCATTTT
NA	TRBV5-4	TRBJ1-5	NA	CASSPGGTDSNQPQHF	TGTGCCAGCAGCCCCGGGGGAACAGATAGCAATCAGCCCCAGCATTTT
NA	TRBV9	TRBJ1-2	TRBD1	CASSVDWTGKNTF	TGTGCCAGCAGCGTAGATTGGACAGGGAAAAACACCTTC
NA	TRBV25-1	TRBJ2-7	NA	CASSQTYEQYF	TGTGCCAGCAGTCAGACCTACGAGCAGTACTTC
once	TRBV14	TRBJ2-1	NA	CASSQDVMGNQFF	TGTGCCAGCAGCCAAGATGTAATGGGGAACCAGTTCTTC